These 17 T cell receptor beta chains originate from one sample sequenced in a study of T cell responses to AZD1222 COVID-19 vaccine. Produced via immunoSEQ multiplex PCR; TCRdb's table is partial and in-frame only. Of around 77,000 clones detected, around 87% appear once; the ten largest clones hold under 30%. The sample in question was peripheral blood, obtained on day 0 of AZD1222 vaccination. Receptors originate from an adult in good health.

This rearrangement joins TRBV6-5 to TRBJ2-5; D not resolved. Germline CDR1 MNHEY, CDR2 SVGAGI. V was trimmed by 2 bases and J by 1 base, leaving 8 bases between them. This CDR3 is 14 amino acids long. This CDR3 is CASSYQASQETQYF. The CDR3 nucleotides are TGTGCCAGCAGTTACCAGGCTTCCCAAGAGACCCAGTACTTC.

The V call is TRBV6-5, the J call TRBJ2-7; 8 bases are shared with TRBD1. Losses at the gene ends were 4 bases for V and 4 bases for J; bases not matched to a gene: 3. This CDR3 comprises 13 residues. Germline CDR1 MNHEY, CDR2 SVGAGI. Here the CDR3 DNA reads TGTGCCAGCAGTTGGACAGGGAGATACGAGCAGTACTTC. Translation: CASSWTGRYEQYF.

This chain links TRBV19 with TRBJ1-1, with D possibly being TRBD1 (5 bases). Trimming cost V 2 bases and J 2 bases, with 21 bases left between them. CDR3 length equals 18 residues. Looked up from germline, CDR1 is LNHDA and CDR2 is SQIVND (reference sequence). This chain's CDR3 is CASSISGRVPRPNTEAFF. DNA of the CDR3: TGTGCCAGTAGTATATCAGGGAGAGTACCCCGGCCAAACACTGAAGCTTTCTTT.

The J gene is TRBJ2-1, the V gene TRBV27; the D call may be TRBD1 or TRBD2 (5 bases each). The germline gives CDR1 MNHEY, CDR2 SMNVEV (reference sequence). CDR3 length: 14 residues. V was clipped by 6 bases and J by 5 bases, with 14 bases between them. CDR3 nucleotides: TGTGCCAGCAGGACATACGGGACCAACAATGAGCAGTTCTTC. It is translated as CASRTYGTNNEQFF.

This clone was seen only once. The V and J genes are TRBV10-2 and TRBJ2-3, with D maybe TRBD2 (7 bases). The germline V gene has CDR1 WSHSY and CDR2 SAAADI. Trimming shortened V by 5 bases and J by 5 bases, and 11 bases separated the two germline ends. This CDR3 spans 13 amino acids. DNA of the CDR3: TGCGCCAGCAGTCGGGGGGCGCGAGATACGCAGTATTTT. Residues: CASSRGARDTQYF.

The rearrangement links TRBV28 to TRBJ1-3; D not certain. Germline V gene sequence: CDR1 MDHEN, CDR2 SYDVKM. The V gene lost 3 bases and the J gene lost 4 bases, with 13 bases spanning the gap. This CDR3 contains 15 residues. The CDR3 protein is CASSFEDGKGNTIYF. The CDR3 DNA sequence: TGTGCCAGCAGTTTTGAGGACGGAAAAGGAAACACCATATATTTT.

This clone came up once. The chain links TRBV11-2 to TRBJ1-2; the match to TRBD1 covers 11 bases. V lost 5 bases to trimming and J lost 8 bases; unmatched junction nucleotides: 4. CDR1 SGHAT and CDR2 FQNNGV come from the germline V gene. The CDR3 spans 13 residues. CDR3 sequence: CASSGGTGGGYTF. In DNA form, the CDR3 reads TGTGCCAGCAGCGGAGGGACAGGGGGAGGCTACACCTTC.

This chain connects TRBV5-8 to TRBJ2-5; a weak D match, TRBD2 (6 bases). The V and J ends lost 1 base and 5 bases respectively, with 21 bases between them. The V gene's germline CDR1 is SGHTS and CDR2 YDEGEE. This CDR3 region has 17 residues. CDR3: CASSLKRPTRRGETQYF. The CDR3 DNA reads TGTGCCAGCAGCTTGAAAAGGCCGACTAGAAGGGGTGAGACCCAGTACTTC.

The J gene is TRBJ2-5, the V gene TRBV5-1; D ambiguous. This CDR3 is built from 14 residues. Germline CDR1 and CDR2: SGHRS and YFSETQ. The ends were cut back, 4 bases at V and 5 bases at J, with 15 bases in the middle. The CDR3 DNA reads as TGCGCCAGCAGCCGAGAGTTGGGCCCGGAGACCCAGTACTTC. Its translation is CASSRELGPETQYF. The full variable domain, its missing parts supplied by reference TRBV5-1 and TRBJ2-5, is KAGVTQTPRYLIKTRGQQVTLSCSPISGHRSVSWYQQTPGQGLQFLFEYFSETQRNKGNFPGRFSGRQFSNSRSEMNVSTLELGDSALYLCASSRELGPETQYFGPGTRLLVL.

The rearrangement links TRBV6-1 to TRBJ1-1; tentatively, D is TRBD1 (6 bases). The germline V and J ends were trimmed by 2 bases and 8 bases, with 9 bases remaining between them. Germline values: CDR1 MNHNS, CDR2 SASEGT. This CDR3 comprises 12 residues. The CDR3 protein is CASSERGGEAFF. Written as DNA, the CDR3 is TGTGCCAGCAGTGAACGAGGGGGGGAAGCTTTCTTT.

The chain uses TRBV3-1 (or the pseudogene TRBV3-2) and TRBJ2-3; the match to TRBD2 covers 8 bases. Germline V gene sequence: CDR1 LGHDT, CDR2 YNNKEL (reference sequence). CDR3 length equals 16 residues. V was pared by 3 bases and J by 4 bases, with 9 bases of the junction left unmatched. This chain's CDR3 is CASSHSRGGQADTQYF. DNA of the CDR3: TGTGCCAGCAGCCATAGTCGGGGGGGCCAGGCAGATACGCAGTATTTT.

V is TRBV5-4 and J is TRBJ1-5; D might be TRBD1 (5 bases). V lost 4 bases and J lost 8, with 16 bases in between. CDR3 length: 14 residues. The germline gives CDR1 SGHNT, CDR2 YYREEE (reference sequence). The CDR3 nucleotides read TGTGCCAGCAGCCAGCTTGGGGGGAGGGAGCCCCAGCATTTT. This codes for CASSQLGGREPQHF.

The chain links TRBV11-2 to TRBJ2-2; the D is unclear. V was clipped by 3 bases and J by 12 bases, with 14 bases between them. Germline V lookup: CDR1 SGHAT, CDR2 FQNNGV. The CDR3 spans 13 residues. CDR3 nucleotide sequence: TGTGCCAGCAGCTTGTTCCGGGCCAGGCAGCTGTTTTTT. Protein sequence: CASSLFRARQLFF.

The chain employs TRBV3-1 (or the pseudogene TRBV3-2) and TRBJ1-1, with D perhaps TRBD1 (5 bases). This CDR3 is built from 11 residues. V was pared by 6 bases and J by 8 bases, with 10 bases between. Germline lookup yields CDR1 LGHDT and CDR2 YNNKEL (reference sequence). The CDR3 is CASRGVKEAFF. The CDR3 DNA is TGTGCCAGCAGGGGGGTCAAGGAAGCTTTCTTT.

The chain links TRBV2 to TRBJ1-4, with D unresolved. The germline CDR1 and CDR2 sequences are SNHLY and FYNNEI. The CDR3 is 11 residues long. V lost 7 bases, J lost 9 bases, and 9 bases lay in between. CDR3 amino acids: CASNLRQKLFF. CDR3 DNA: TGTGCCAGCAATCTGAGGCAAAAACTGTTTTTT.

This sequence joins TRBV6-5 and TRBJ2-2; a possible D gene is TRBD1 (6 bases). Germline CDR1 MNHEY, CDR2 SVGAGI. V gave up 6 bases and J gave up 3 bases, with 14 bases separating them. The CDR3 extends over 15 amino acids. The CDR3 spells CASRPGHQYTGELFF. The CDR3 DNA sequence: TGTGCCAGCAGACCGGGACACCAATACACCGGGGAGCTGTTTTTT.

The chain combines TRBV6-5 with TRBJ1-3; no reliable D call. Trimming stripped 5 bases from V and 2 bases from J, with 13 bases between. The CDR3 runs to 15 residues. CDR1 and CDR2 (germline): MNHEY, SVGAGI. The CDR3 region has the DNA TGTGCCAGCAGTCGCGGACGCCGGACTGGAAACACCATATATTTT. Translation gives CASSRGRRTGNTIYF.